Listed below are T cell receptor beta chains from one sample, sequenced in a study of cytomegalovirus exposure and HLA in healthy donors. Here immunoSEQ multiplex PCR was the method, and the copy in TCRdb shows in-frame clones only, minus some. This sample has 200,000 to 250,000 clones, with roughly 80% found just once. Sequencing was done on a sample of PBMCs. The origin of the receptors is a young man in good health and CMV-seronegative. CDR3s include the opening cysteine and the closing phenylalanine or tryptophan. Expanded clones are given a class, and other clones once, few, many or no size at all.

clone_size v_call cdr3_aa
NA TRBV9 CASSVGGLAGATDTQYF
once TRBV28 CASSFYSGNTIYF
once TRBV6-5 CASGLTGGVYEQYF
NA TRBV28 CASSLGAGGRTDTQYF
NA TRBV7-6 CASSLPSSPLHF
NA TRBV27 CASSTDRGYEQYF
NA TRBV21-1 CASSKKQGADCEQFF
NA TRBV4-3 CASSLTGTGRTSSYNSPLHF
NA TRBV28 CASAEGAGYEQYF
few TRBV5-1 CASSLGLAWSSTDTQYF
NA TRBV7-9 CASSIGTGEDTQYF
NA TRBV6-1 CASSDGLAAYNEQFF
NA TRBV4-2 CASSQVQAGSGANVLTF
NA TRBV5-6 CASSPRVGSYEQYF
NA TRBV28 CASRPQGNGYTF
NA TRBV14 CASSLRTVNYGYTF
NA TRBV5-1 CASSLWTRVSYEQYF
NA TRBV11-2 CASSLVQGYNEQFF
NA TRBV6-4 CASSDSSPRYEQYF
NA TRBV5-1 CASSLISGNTEAFF
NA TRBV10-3 CAISESTGNNQPQHF
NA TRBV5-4 CASSLWGAMGGYTF
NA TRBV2 CASSEWRDYQETQYF
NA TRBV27 CAARGSYNSPLHF
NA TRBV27 CASSRTGGQPQHF
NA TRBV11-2 CASSSGQGNQPQHF
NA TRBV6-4 CASSRESGYEQYF
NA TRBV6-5 CARPMTPGVQPQHF
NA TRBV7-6 CASSLQGGEAFF
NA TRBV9 CASSVELRGDTGELFF
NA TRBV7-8 CASSSKAGGFTDTQYF
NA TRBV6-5 CASSSDRGSGNTIYF
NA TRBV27 CASSLSPQGAYNEQFF
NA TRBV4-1 CASSQPRQGAVWGYTF
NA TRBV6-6 CASIQGGRGYEQYF